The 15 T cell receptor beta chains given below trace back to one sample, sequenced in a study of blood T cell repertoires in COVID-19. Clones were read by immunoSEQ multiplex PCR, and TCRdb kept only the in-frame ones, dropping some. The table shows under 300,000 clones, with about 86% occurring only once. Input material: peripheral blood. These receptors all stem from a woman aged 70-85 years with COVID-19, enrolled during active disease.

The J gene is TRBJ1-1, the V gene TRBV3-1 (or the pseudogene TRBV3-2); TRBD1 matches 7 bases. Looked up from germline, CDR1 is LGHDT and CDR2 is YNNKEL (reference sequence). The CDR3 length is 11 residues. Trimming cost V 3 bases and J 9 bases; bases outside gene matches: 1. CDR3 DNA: TGTGCCAGCAGCCAGGGACAGCAAGCTTTCTTT. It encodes CASSQGQQAFF.

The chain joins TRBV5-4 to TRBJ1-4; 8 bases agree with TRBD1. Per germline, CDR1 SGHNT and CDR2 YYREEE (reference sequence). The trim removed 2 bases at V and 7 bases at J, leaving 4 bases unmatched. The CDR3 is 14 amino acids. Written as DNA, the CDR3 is TGTGCCAGCAGCTTCACAGGGGGAGGTGAAAAACTGTTTTTT. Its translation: CASSFTGGGEKLFF. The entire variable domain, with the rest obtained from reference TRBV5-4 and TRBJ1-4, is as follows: ETGVTQSPTHLIKTRGQQVTLRCSSQSGHNTVSWYQQALGQGPQFIFQYYREEENGRGNFPPRFSGLQFPNYSSELNVNALELDDSALYLCASSFTGGGEKLFFGSGTQLSVL.

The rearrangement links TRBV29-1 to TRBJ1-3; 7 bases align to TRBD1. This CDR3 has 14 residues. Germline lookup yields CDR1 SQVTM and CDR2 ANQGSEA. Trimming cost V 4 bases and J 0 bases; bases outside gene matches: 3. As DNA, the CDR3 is TGCAGCGTTGGGACAGGCGGCTCTGGAAACACCATATATTTT. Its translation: CSVGTGGSGNTIYF.

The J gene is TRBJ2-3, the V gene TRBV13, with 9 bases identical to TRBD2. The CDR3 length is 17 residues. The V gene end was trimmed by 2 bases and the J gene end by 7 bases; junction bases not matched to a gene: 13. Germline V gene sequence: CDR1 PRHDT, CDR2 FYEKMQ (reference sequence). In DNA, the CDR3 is TGTGCCAGCAGCTTATCGCCCCCGGGACTAGCTTTTTATACGCAGTATTTT. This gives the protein CASSLSPPGLAFYTQYF.

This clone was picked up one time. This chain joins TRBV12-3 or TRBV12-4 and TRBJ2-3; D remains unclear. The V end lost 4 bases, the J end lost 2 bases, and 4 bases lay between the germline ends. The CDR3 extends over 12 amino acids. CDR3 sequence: CASSYTTDTQYF. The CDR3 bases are TGTGCCAGCAGTTACACCACAGATACGCAGTATTTT.

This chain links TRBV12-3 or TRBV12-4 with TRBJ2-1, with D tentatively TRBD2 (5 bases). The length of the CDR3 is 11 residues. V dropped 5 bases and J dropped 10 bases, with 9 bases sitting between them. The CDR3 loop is CASSRTGEQFF. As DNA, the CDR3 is TGTGCCAGCAGTAGGACTGGGGAGCAGTTCTTC.

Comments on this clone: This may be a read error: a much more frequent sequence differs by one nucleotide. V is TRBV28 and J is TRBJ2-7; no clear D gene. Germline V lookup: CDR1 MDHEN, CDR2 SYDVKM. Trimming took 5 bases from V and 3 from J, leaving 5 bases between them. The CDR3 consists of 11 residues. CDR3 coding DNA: TGTGCCAGCAGTCTTTACTACGAGCAGTACTTC. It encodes CASSLYYEQYF.

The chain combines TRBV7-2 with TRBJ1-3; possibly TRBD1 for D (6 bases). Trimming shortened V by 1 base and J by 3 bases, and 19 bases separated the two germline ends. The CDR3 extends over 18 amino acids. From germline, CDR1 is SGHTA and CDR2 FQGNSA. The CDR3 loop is CASSLVIGGAGYGNTIYF. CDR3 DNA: TGTGCCAGCAGCTTAGTGATCGGGGGGGCAGGGTATGGAAACACCATATATTTT. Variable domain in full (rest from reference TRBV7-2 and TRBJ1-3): GAGVSQSPSNKVTEKGKDVELRCDPISGHTALYWYRQSLGQGLEFLIYFQGNSAPDKSGLPSDRFSAERTGGSVSTLTIQRTQQEDSAVYLCASSLVIGGAGYGNTIYFGEGSWLTVV.

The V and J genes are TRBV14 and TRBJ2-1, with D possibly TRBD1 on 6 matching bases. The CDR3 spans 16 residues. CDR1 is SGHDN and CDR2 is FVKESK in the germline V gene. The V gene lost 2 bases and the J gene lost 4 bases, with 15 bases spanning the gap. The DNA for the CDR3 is TGTGCCAGCAGCCAACCACAGGGTACCAAGTACAATGAGCAGTTCTTC. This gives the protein CASSQPQGTKYNEQFF.

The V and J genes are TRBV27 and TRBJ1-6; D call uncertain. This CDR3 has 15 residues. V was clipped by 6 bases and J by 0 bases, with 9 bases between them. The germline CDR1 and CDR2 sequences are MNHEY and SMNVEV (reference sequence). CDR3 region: CASRTKSSYNSPLHF. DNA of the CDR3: TGTGCCAGCAGGACAAAGAGCTCCTATAATTCACCCCTCCACTTT.

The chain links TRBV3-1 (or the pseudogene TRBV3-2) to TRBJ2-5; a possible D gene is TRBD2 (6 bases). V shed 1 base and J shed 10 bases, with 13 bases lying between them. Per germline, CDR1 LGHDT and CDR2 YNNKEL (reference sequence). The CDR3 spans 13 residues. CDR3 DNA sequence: TGTGCCAGCAGCCAAGGGAGGGATAGGAACCAGTACTTC. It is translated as CASSQGRDRNQYF.

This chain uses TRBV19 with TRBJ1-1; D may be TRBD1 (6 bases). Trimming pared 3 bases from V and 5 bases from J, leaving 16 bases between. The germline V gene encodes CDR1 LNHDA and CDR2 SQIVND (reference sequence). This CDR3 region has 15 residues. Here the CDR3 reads CASSIPFRGLTEAFF. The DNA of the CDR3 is TGTGCCAGTAGTATCCCCTTCAGGGGTCTGACTGAAGCTTTCTTT.

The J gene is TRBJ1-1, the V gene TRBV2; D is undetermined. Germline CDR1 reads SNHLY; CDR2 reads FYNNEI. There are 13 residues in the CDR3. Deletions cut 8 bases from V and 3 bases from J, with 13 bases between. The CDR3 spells CASGRMSDTEAFF. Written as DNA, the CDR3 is TGTGCCAGCGGGAGGATGTCAGACACTGAAGCTTTCTTT.

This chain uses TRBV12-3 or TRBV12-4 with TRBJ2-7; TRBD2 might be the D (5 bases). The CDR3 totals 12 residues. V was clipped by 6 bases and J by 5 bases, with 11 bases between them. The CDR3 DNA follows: TGTGCCAGCAGAGACCCGGGGAACGAGCAGTACTTC. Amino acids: CASRDPGNEQYF.

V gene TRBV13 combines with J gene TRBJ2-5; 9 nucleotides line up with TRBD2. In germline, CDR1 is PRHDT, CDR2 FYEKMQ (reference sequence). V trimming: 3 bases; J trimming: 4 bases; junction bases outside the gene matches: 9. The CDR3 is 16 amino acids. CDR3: CASSFYQGLAGETQYF. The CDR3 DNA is TGTGCCAGCAGCTTCTATCAGGGACTAGCTGGAGAGACCCAGTACTTC.